This TCR beta chain was recovered during a study of blood T cell repertoires in COVID-19. Study at large: PBMCs, B-cell-depleted T cells, or T cells provided the cDNA or gDNA that made up the material.

The CDR3 covers 13 residues. V lost 6 bases, J lost 4 bases, and 3 bases stayed unmatched. Original data processing: Reference gene primer amplification yielded estimated nucleated cell counts. TCRdb's copy holds only in-frame clones and misses some; the assay was immunoSEQ multiplex PCR. V and J calls and clone size come straight from that table; D and trimming were deduced from the DNA. The sample carries some 66,000 clones, approximately 79% recorded once. The TCR was taken from a man in his 60s with acute or convalescent COVID-19. The sample was peripheral blood. The chain links TRBV12-3 or TRBV12-4 to TRBJ1-5; the match to TRBD1 covers 7 bases. The CDR3 nucleotides read TGTGCCAGCAGGACACAGGGGAATCAGCCCCAGCATTTT. This sequence encodes CASRTQGNQPQHF.